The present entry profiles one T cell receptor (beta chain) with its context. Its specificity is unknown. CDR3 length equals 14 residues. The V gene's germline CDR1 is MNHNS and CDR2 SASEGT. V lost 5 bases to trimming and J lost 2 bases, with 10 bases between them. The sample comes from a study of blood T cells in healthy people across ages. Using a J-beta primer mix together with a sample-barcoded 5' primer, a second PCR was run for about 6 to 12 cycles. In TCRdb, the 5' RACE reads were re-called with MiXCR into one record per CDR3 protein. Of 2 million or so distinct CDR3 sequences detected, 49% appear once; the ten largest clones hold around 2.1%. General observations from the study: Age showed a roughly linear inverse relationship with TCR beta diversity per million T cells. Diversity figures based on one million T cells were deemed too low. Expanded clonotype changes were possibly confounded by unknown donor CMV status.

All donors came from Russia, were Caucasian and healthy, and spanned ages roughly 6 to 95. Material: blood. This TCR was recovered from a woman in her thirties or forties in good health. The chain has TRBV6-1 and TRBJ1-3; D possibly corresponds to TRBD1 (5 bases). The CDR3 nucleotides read TGTGCCAGCAGTCTCGACAGAGCTGGAAACACCATATATTTT. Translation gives CASSLDRAGNTIYF.